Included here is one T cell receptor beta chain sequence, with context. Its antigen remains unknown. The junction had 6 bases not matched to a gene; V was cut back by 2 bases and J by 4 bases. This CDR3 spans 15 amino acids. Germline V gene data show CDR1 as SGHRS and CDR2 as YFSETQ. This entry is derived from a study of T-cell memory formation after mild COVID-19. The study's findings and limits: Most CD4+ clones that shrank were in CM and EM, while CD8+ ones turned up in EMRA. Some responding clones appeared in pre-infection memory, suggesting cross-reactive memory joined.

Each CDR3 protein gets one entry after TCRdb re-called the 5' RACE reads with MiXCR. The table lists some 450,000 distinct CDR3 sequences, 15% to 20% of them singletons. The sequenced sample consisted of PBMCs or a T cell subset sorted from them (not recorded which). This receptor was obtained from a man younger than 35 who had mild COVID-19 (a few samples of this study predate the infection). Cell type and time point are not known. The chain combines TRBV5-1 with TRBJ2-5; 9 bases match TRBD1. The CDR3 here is CASSLTGGLGETQYF. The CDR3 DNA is TGCGCCAGCAGCTTAACAGGGGGCCTGGGAGAGACCCAGTACTTC.